This paragraph reports one T cell receptor (beta chain). The sample is drawn from a study of blood T cell repertoires in COVID-19. Assay: immunoSEQ multiplex PCR; the TCRdb copy retains only in-frame clones and omits some. The sample yields about 310,000 clones, roughly 89% seen once. Trimming removed 6 bases at V and 2 bases at J, with 11 bases between. The CDR3 is 13 amino acids. Germline V gene lookup returns CDR1 GTSNPN and CDR2 SVGIG (reference sequence). Sequenced: peripheral blood. The clonotype comes from a woman aged 40 to 50 with COVID-19, enrolled during active disease. The gene calls are TRBV30 and TRBJ1-3, with unresolved D. CDR3 residues: CACNTETGNTIYF. The CDR3 coding sequence is TGTGCCTGTAACACGGAGACTGGAAACACCATATATTTT.